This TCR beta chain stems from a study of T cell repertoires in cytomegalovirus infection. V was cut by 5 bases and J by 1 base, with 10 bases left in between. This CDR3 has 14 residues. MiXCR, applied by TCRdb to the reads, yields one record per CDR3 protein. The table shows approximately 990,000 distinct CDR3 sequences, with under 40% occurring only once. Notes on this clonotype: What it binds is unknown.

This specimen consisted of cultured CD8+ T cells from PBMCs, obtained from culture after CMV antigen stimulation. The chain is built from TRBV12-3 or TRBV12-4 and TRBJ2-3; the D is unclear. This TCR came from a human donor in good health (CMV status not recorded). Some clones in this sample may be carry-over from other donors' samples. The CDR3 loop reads CASSATRRTDTQYF. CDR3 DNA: TGTGCCAGCAGTGCGACAAGGCGCACAGATACGCAGTATTTT.